These T cell receptor beta chains were read from a single sample in a study of T cell repertoires in cytomegalovirus infection. TCRdb reprocessed the reads via MiXCR and lists one record per CDR3 protein. The sample lists 480,000 or so distinct CDR3 sequences, around 10% occurring once. The sample was PBMCs. These receptors all come from a human donor in good health (CMV status not recorded). Some clones in this sample may be carry-over from other donors' samples. The CDR3 runs from the conserved cysteine through the conserved F or W. The D gene is left open where the match is weak. Clone size is given for some rows only: seen once, a few or many times, or a class if the clone is expanded.

j_call | v_call | d_call | cdr3_length | clone_size | cdr3_nt | cdr3_aa
TRBJ2-1 | TRBV7-2 | TRBD1 | 16 | . | TGTGCCAGCAGCCCTTTGGACAGGGCGAAGGGGAATGAGCAGTTCTTC | CASSPLDRAKGNEQFF
TRBJ1-1 | TRBV19 | . | 15 | many | TGTGCCAGTAGTTCCCTAAGCACAGGCAACACTGAAGCTTTCTTT | CASSSLSTGNTEAFF
TRBJ2-1 | TRBV7-8 | TRBD2 | 18 | many | TGTGCCAGCAGCTCCATCCCTGGGGCGGGAGGCCCCTACAATGAGCAGTTCTTC | CASSSIPGAGGPYNEQFF
TRBJ2-2 | TRBV20-1 | . | 16 | few | TGCAGTGCTAGAGATTTGACAGACGCGAACACCGGGGAGCTGTTTTTT | CSARDLTDANTGELFF
TRBJ1-4 | TRBV10-2 | TRBD1 | 14 | many | TGCGCCAGCAGTGCCACAGGGGGCTTGGAAAAACTGTTTTTT | CASSATGGLEKLFF
TRBJ2-1 | TRBV29-1 | TRBD2 | 14 | . | TGCAGCGTTGAATTACTAGCGGACTACAATGAGCAGTTCTTC | CSVELLADYNEQFF
TRBJ1-4 | TRBV7-9 | . | 16 | many | TGTGCCAGCAGCTTAGTCAGGGGCCCAGGGATGGAAAAACTGTTTTTT | CASSLVRGPGMEKLFF
TRBJ2-2 | TRBV5-1 | TRBD1 | 16 | . | TGCGCCAGCAGCCCCAGGACAGGGATACACACCGGGGAGCTGTTTTTT | CASSPRTGIHTGELFF
TRBJ2-2 | TRBV7-2 | . | 13 | many | TGTGCCAGCAGTATGTTACGAGGGCGGGAGCTGTTTTTT | CASSMLRGRELFF
TRBJ2-7 | TRBV7-9 | . | 13 | many | TGTGCCAGCAGCCCACGACAGTCCTGGGAGCAGTACTTC | CASSPRQSWEQYF
TRBJ1-1 | TRBV7-2 | . | 14 | many | TGTGCCAGCAGTCCTCCGGCTGGTGGCACTGAAGCTTTCTTT | CASSPPAGGTEAFF
TRBJ2-7 | TRBV18 | . | 15 | few | TGTGCCAGCTCACCCCAGGGAGTCGGGACCTACGAGCAGTACTTC | CASSPQGVGTYEQYF
TRBJ1-1 | TRBV12-3/TRBV12-4 | TRBD1 | 13 | many | TGTGCCAGCAGTCAAACCCGGACAGGGAAAGCTTTCTTT | CASSQTRTGKAFF
TRBJ2-7 | TRBV29-1 | . | 14 | . | TGCGGCGTTGAAGAAGTTGGGATCTCCTACGAGCAGTACTTC | CGVEEVGISYEQYF
TRBJ1-5 | TRBV19 | . | 15 | many | TGTGCCAGTAGTATGTCGGCGGAGAGCAATCAGCCCCAGCATTTT | CASSMSAESNQPQHF
TRBJ2-3 | TRBV11-2 | . | 15 | many | TGTGCCAGCAGCTCGACTAGTCCCATCACAGATACGCAGTATTTT | CASSSTSPITDTQYF
TRBJ2-5 | TRBV20-1 | TRBD2 | 12 | . | TGCAGTGCCGGGGGGGCATTGGAGACCCAGTACTTC | CSAGGALETQYF
TRBJ2-3 | TRBV15 | . | 13 | few | TGTGCCACCAGCAGAGAGGGACCAGATACGCAGTATTTT | CATSREGPDTQYF
TRBJ1-5 | TRBV6-1 | . | 15 | many | TGTGCCAGCAGCCGGGACGGAAATAGCAATCAGCCCCAGCATTTT | CASSRDGNSNQPQHF
TRBJ1-2 | TRBV11-2 | . | 18 | . | TGTGCCAGCAGATTCCTGGGGGGGACAAGGGCTTCTAACTATGGCTACACCTTC | CASRFLGGTRASNYGYTF
TRBJ2-7 | TRBV6-1 | . | 15 | many | TGTGCCAGCAGTGAAGTGGGGCTGAGCTCCTACGAGCAGTACTTC | CASSEVGLSSYEQYF
TRBJ2-7 | TRBV10-3 | TRBD2 | 14 | few | TGTGCCATCAGTGCGGGACTAGCGGGGGAAGAGCAGTACTTC | CAISAGLAGEEQYF
TRBJ1-5 | TRBV20-1 | . | 15 | many | TGCAGTGCTAGAGATGGGGGGAGTAGAAATCAGCCCCAGCATTTT | CSARDGGSRNQPQHF
TRBJ2-7 | TRBV15 | . | 15 | many | TGTGCCACCAGCAGCCTACGACAGCTTCCCTACGAGCAGTACTTC | CATSSLRQLPYEQYF
TRBJ2-1 | TRBV5-1 | TRBD2 | 17 | . | TGCGCCAGCAGCCTCCGATTAGGACTAGCGGACTACAATGAGCAGTTCTTC | CASSLRLGLADYNEQFF
TRBJ1-2 | TRBV19 | TRBD1 | 13 | many | TGTGCCAGTACCCCGGACAGGAACTATGGCTACACCTTC | CASTPDRNYGYTF
TRBJ1-1 | TRBV29-1 | . | 12 | many | TGCAGCGTCGCCGGGAAGAACACTGAAGCTTTCTTT | CSVAGKNTEAFF
TRBJ1-1 | TRBV6-2/TRBV6-3 | TRBD1 | 15 | . | TGTGCCAGCAGTTACTACGGGACAGACCGCACTGAAGCTTTCTTT | CASSYYGTDRTEAFF
TRBJ2-6 | TRBV7-2 | . | 14 | many | TGTGCCAGCAGCTTAGACTTCTCTGCCAACGTCCTGACTTTC | CASSLDFSANVLTF
TRBJ1-1 | TRBV3-1 | . | 14 | many | TGTGCCAGCAGCCAAGGGCAGGGGAGCACTGAAGCTTTCTTT | CASSQGQGSTEAFF
TRBJ2-2 | TRBV6-5 | . | 13 | few | TGTGCCAGCAGTTACTCGGGAGGCGGGGAGCTGTTTTTT | CASSYSGGGELFF
TRBJ2-1 | TRBV29-1 | . | 12 | many | TGCAGCGTTGAGATAGGGGCGGTTGAGCAGTTCTTC | CSVEIGAVEQFF
TRBJ2-6 | TRBV9 | . | 16 | . | TGTGCCAGCAGCGTAGCCTGGAATTCGGGGGCCAACGTCCTGACTTTC | CASSVAWNSGANVLTF
TRBJ1-1 | TRBV7-9 | . | 14 | . | TGTGCCAGCAGCTTAGAGGTTATTGGCACTGAAGCTTTCTTT | CASSLEVIGTEAFF
TRBJ1-6 | TRBV2 | . | 14 | . | TGTGCCAGCAGTGAAGGGGTTCCTAATTCACCCCTCCACTTT | CASSEGVPNSPLHF
TRBJ2-2 | TRBV7-9 | . | 16 | many | TGTGCCAGCAGCTCCGCAAGGGGTTCGAACACCGGGGAGCTGTTTTTT | CASSSARGSNTGELFF
TRBJ1-1 | TRBV7-9 | TRBD1 | 14 | many | TGTGCCAGCAGCTTATGGGACAGGGGCACTGAAGCTTTCTTT | CASSLWDRGTEAFF
TRBJ1-1 | TRBV4-2 | . | 15 | many | TGTGCCAGCAGCCAAGTCGGGACTCAGAACACTGAAGCTTTCTTT | CASSQVGTQNTEAFF
TRBJ2-7 | TRBV2 | TRBD1 | 14 | few | TGTGCCAGTACAGGGGGATCATTATCCTACGAGCAGTACTTC | CASTGGSLSYEQYF
TRBJ1-4 | TRBV6-1 | . | 14 | few | TGTGCCAGCAGGGCACAGGCAACTAATGAAAAACTGTTTTTT | CASRAQATNEKLFF
TRBJ1-6 | TRBV28 | . | 14 | . | TGTGCCAGCAGGGAGGAAACCTATAATTCACCCCTCCACTTT | CASREETYNSPLHF
TRBJ2-1 | TRBV6-5 | TRBD2 | 14 | few | TGTGCCAGCAGTTACTACTCGGGGGGGACTGAGCAGTTCTTC | CASSYYSGGTEQFF
TRBJ2-7 | TRBV28 | . | 13 | many | TGTGCCAGCAGTTTAAGGGCTCGTGGGTGGCAGAACTTC | CASSLRARGWQNF
TRBJ2-5 | TRBV28 | . | 14 | . | TGTGCCAGCAGTTTGGCAGGGGATATGGAGACCCAGTACTTC | CASSLAGDMETQYF
TRBJ1-5 | TRBV6-1 | . | 14 | . | TGTGCCAGCAGTTCCTTCGGGGGGGATCAGCCCCAGCATTTT | CASSSFGGDQPQHF
TRBJ2-1 | TRBV6-6 | . | 15 | few | TGTGCCAGCAGCCACAGGGTGTCCCCCTACAATGAGCAGTTCTTC | CASSHRVSPYNEQFF
TRBJ2-1 | TRBV6-2/TRBV6-3 | TRBD2 | 15 | many | TGTGCCAGCAGTTTAACTAGCGGCCCCAGGGGTGAGCAGTTCTTC | CASSLTSGPRGEQFF
TRBJ1-2 | TRBV2 | . | 13 | few | TGTGCCAGCATGACCAGGGCATCGGATGGCTACACCTTC | CASMTRASDGYTF
TRBJ1-6 | TRBV14 | TRBD1 | 15 | . | TGTGCCAGCAGCCATCGCCGGGACAGTGGGTCACCCCTCCACTTT | CASSHRRDSGSPLHF
TRBJ2-7 | TRBV4-2 | TRBD1 | 15 | many | TGTGCCAGCAGCCAAGAGGACAGGGTCAGAGGCGAGCAGTACTTC | CASSQEDRVRGEQYF
TRBJ1-5 | TRBV20-1 | . | 12 | few | TGCAGTGCTAGGACAGCCAATCAGCCCCAGCATTTT | CSARTANQPQHF
TRBJ2-2 | TRBV7-2 | . | 17 | many | TGTGCCAGCAGCTCCTCTGAATGGGTTTGGGAAACCGGGGAGCTGTTTTTT | CASSSSEWVWETGELFF
TRBJ1-6 | TRBV2 | . | 13 | . | TGTGCCAGCGGAGGACGGATTAATTCACCCCTCCACTTT | CASGGRINSPLHF